These 6 T cell receptor beta chains share one sample of origin, sequenced in a study of cytomegalovirus exposure and HLA in healthy donors. Both 60 Vbeta primers and 13 Jbeta primers went into the PCR. The data were produced by immunoSEQ multiplex PCR, yet TCRdb's version contains in-frame clones alone and is incomplete. Of approximately 93,000 clones listed, approximately 83% are singletons. The sequencing input was PBMCs. These receptors all stem from a man aged 50 to 60 in good health and CMV-seronegative.

This clone turned up a few times. CDR3 loop: CASSEALKGITTNEKLFF. As DNA, the CDR3 is TGTGCCAGCAGTGAAGCGCTTAAGGGGATAACAACTAATGAAAAACTGTTTTTT. The rearrangement links TRBV2 to TRBJ1-4, with D possibly matching TRBD1 (5 bases). This CDR3 spans 18 amino acids. Deletions cut 0 bases from V and 0 bases from J, with 14 bases between. Germline values: CDR1 SNHLY, CDR2 FYNNEI. Combining the CDR3 with reference TRBV2 and TRBJ1-4 gives the whole variable domain EPEVTQTPSHQVTQMGQEVILRCVPISNHLYFYWYRQILGQKVEFLVSFYNNEISEKSEIFDDQFSVERPDGSNFTLKIRSTKLEDSAMYFCASSEALKGITTNEKLFFGSGTQLSVL.

The genes are TRBV15 and TRBJ2-3; TRBD1 matches at 7 bases. V lost 0 bases, J lost 10 bases, and 10 bases stayed unmatched. The CDR3 covers 15 residues. Germline V gene sequence: CDR1 LNHNV, CDR2 YYDKDF (reference sequence). The CDR3, as DNA: TGTGCCACCAGCAGAGATAGGGGGCCCCTGGCTGCGCAGTATTTT. It is translated as CATSRDRGPLAAQYF.

V gene TRBV4-1 combines with J gene TRBJ2-1, with 13 nucleotides matching TRBD2. Germline CDR1 is MGHRA and CDR2 is YSYEKL. There are 20 residues in the CDR3. The V gene end was trimmed by 5 bases and the J gene end by 3 bases; junction bases not matched to a gene: 16. CDR3 region: CASSETSGRAVPVLYNEQFF. The CDR3 DNA reads as TGCGCCAGCAGCGAAACTAGCGGGAGGGCCGTCCCCGTCCTCTACAATGAGCAGTTCTTC.

This CDR3 reads CASSTRGRAFYNEQFF. The CDR3 DNA follows: TGTGCCAGCAGCACGCGCGGGAGAGCGTTCTACAATGAGCAGTTCTTC. J is TRBJ2-1 and V is TRBV13, with TRBD2 identical over 7 bases. The CDR3 length is 16 residues. V lost 5 bases, J lost 3 bases, and 10 bases stayed unmatched. The germline CDR1 and CDR2 sequences are PRHDT and FYEKMQ (reference sequence).

V is TRBV6-6 and J is TRBJ1-2; perhaps TRBD1 as D (5 bases). The CDR3 has 13 amino acids. Germline-derived CDR1 and CDR2 are MNHNY and SVGAGI (reference sequence). Trimming removed 6 bases from V and 9 bases from J, with 17 bases in between. The CDR3 is CASRPPQGARYTF. The DNA of the CDR3 is TGTGCCAGCAGGCCCCCGCAGGGTGCTCGCTACACCTTC.

This chain connects TRBV14 to TRBJ1-2; D call uncertain. The V end lost 3 bases, the J end lost 2 bases, and 7 bases lay between the germline ends. The CDR3 runs 13 residues. Germline lookup yields CDR1 SGHDN and CDR2 FVKESK. The CDR3 is CASSQGRNYGYTF. The DNA of the CDR3 is TGTGCCAGCAGCCAGGGCAGGAACTATGGCTACACCTTC. Variable domain in full (rest from reference TRBV14 and TRBJ1-2): EAGVTQFPSHSVIEKGQTVTLRCDPISGHDNLYWYRRVMGKEIKFLLHFVKESKQDESGMPNNRFLAERTGGTYSTLKVQPAELEDSGVYFCASSQGRNYGYTFGSGTRLTVV.